Included here is one T cell receptor beta chain sequence, with context. These data come from a study of T cell changes during pregnancy in multiple sclerosis. Here immunoSEQ multiplex PCR was the method, and the copy in TCRdb shows in-frame clones only, minus some. Of under 50,000 clones detected, around 92% appear once; the ten largest clones hold 26%. Germline V lookup: CDR1 ENHRY, CDR2 SYGVKD. V lost 3 bases to trimming and J lost 5 bases; unmatched junction nucleotides: 7. This CDR3 comprises 15 residues. Sequenced here: CD8+ T cells from peripheral blood mononuclear cells, sampled before pregnancy. The chain joins TRBV10-3 to TRBJ2-7; the match to TRBD2 covers 10 bases. The TCR sequence derives from a female donor with multiple sclerosis, enrolled in a pregnancy study. The CDR3 here is CAISDLAGDLHEQYF. As DNA, the CDR3 is TGTGCCATCAGTGACCTAGCGGGAGATTTACACGAGCAGTACTTC.